These 27 T cell receptor beta chains share one sample of origin, sequenced in a study of T cell responses to AZD1222 COVID-19 vaccine. Assay used: immunoSEQ multiplex PCR; TCRdb lists only in-frame clones, some missing. The data hold around 150,000 clones, with 92% observed a single time. Material: peripheral blood, obtained on day 0 of AZD1222 vaccination. These TCRs come from an adult in good health.

The chain couples TRBV3-1 (or the pseudogene TRBV3-2) to TRBJ2-2; possible D gene TRBD2, 5 bases. Per germline, CDR1 LGHDT and CDR2 YNNKEL (reference sequence). Trimming cost V 6 bases and J 4 bases, with 12 bases left between them. The CDR3 sequence is 14 residues long. The CDR3 sequence: CASRQSGFTGELFF. Written as DNA, the CDR3 is TGTGCCAGCAGGCAGTCGGGGTTCACCGGGGAGCTGTTTTTT.

The chain links TRBV3-1 (or the pseudogene TRBV3-2) to TRBJ1-2, with TRBD1 matching 12 bases. The CDR3 contains 17 residues. Losses at the gene ends were 1 base for V and 8 bases for J; bases not matched to a gene: 11. CDR1 is LGHDT and CDR2 is YNNKEL in the germline V gene (reference sequence). CDR3 loop: CASSQVLGQGAELGYTF. The CDR3, as DNA: TGTGCCAGCAGCCAAGTTTTGGGACAGGGGGCAGAGTTAGGCTACACCTTC.

This sequence joins TRBV9 and TRBJ2-1; 14 bases agree with TRBD2. This CDR3 comprises 19 residues. CDR1 is SGDLS, CDR2 YYNGEE, per germline. With 3 bases clipped from V and 1 base from J, the junction kept 9 bases outside the gene matches. CDR3 region: CASSGTPGLAGVSYNEQFF. The CDR3 coding sequence is TGTGCCAGCAGCGGGACACCGGGACTAGCGGGAGTTTCCTACAATGAGCAGTTCTTC.

This chain links TRBV6-2 or TRBV6-3 with TRBJ1-1, with 9 bases aligning to TRBD1. This CDR3 is 16 amino acids long. Germline values: CDR1 MNHEY, CDR2 SVGEGT. J gave up 2 bases and V 6 bases, and 10 bases lay outside the gene matches. The CDR3 loop is CASSPTGGAGNTEAFF. CDR3 in DNA: TGTGCCAGCAGCCCTACAGGGGGCGCGGGAAACACTGAAGCTTTCTTT.

V usage is TRBV20-1 and J usage is TRBJ1-1; D is unresolved. V lost 3 bases to trimming and J lost 4 bases, with 21 bases between them. CDR1 and CDR2 (germline): DFQATT, SNEGSKA (reference sequence). This CDR3 has 16 residues. As DNA, the CDR3 is TGCAGTGCTAGTAATGCCCCTGGCTGGGTTTTCACTGAAGCTTTCTTT. Translated: CSASNAPGWVFTEAFF.

This chain joins TRBV7-2 and TRBJ1-2; no firm D call. Between the trimmed V and J ends, which lost 2 bases and 0 bases, there was a span of 10 bases. Germline V gene sequence: CDR1 SGHTA, CDR2 FQGNSA. The CDR3 has 15 residues. The CDR3 nucleotides are TGTGCCAGCAGCTTATTAGGCCTTGCTAACTATGGCTACACCTTC. Translating it yields CASSLLGLANYGYTF. The full variable domain, with the rest looked up from reference TRBV7-2 and TRBJ1-2, is GAGVSQSPSNKVTEKGKDVELRCDPISGHTALYWYRQSLGQGLEFLIYFQGNSAPDKSGLPSDRFSAERTGGSVSTLTIQRTQQEDSAVYLCASSLLGLANYGYTFGSGTRLTVV.

For the CDR3, the DNA is TGCAGTGCTAGATTACTGGCAGAAGCTTTCTTT. Translation: CSARLLAEAFF. The V and J genes are TRBV20-1 and TRBJ1-1; D remains unclear. Trimming took 2 bases from V and 8 from J, leaving 9 bases between them. Germline loops: CDR1 DFQATT, CDR2 SNEGSKA (reference sequence). The CDR3 has 11 amino acids.

The gene calls are TRBV12-3 or TRBV12-4 and TRBJ2-7; 10 bases are shared with TRBD1. This CDR3 region has 13 residues. V shed 8 bases, J shed 3 bases, and the junction held 4 bases outside the gene matches. CDR3 amino acids: CASLRDRGYEQYF. DNA for the CDR3: TGTGCCAGCCTCCGGGACAGGGGCTACGAGCAGTACTTC.

This chain links TRBV7-2 with TRBJ1-6; D perhaps matches TRBD1 (6 bases). V lost 5 bases to trimming and J lost 6 bases, with 11 bases between them. CDR3 size: 14 residues. The germline V gene has CDR1 SGHTA and CDR2 FQGNSA. The CDR3 region is CASSPDRANSPLHF. The CDR3 DNA reads as TGTGCCAGCAGCCCGGACAGAGCTAATTCACCCCTCCACTTT.

This chain connects TRBV2 to TRBJ1-1; weak D call: TRBD1 (5 bases). V was clipped by 8 bases and J by 1 base, with 11 bases between them. This CDR3 is 13 amino acids long. In germline, CDR1 is SNHLY, CDR2 FYNNEI. The CDR3 is CASGGGPNTEAFF. The CDR3 DNA reads as TGTGCCAGCGGTGGGGGTCCGAACACTGAAGCTTTCTTT.

The chain joins TRBV4-1 to TRBJ2-3; D is possibly TRBD1 or TRBD2 (5 bases each). Germline CDR1 is MGHRA and CDR2 is YSYEKL. This CDR3 has 17 residues. The V end was cut by 1 base, the J end by 5 bases, with 19 bases between. DNA for the CDR3: TGCGCCAGCAGCCAAGCGGAGACCACGCCAGGGAGAGATACGCAGTATTTT. This codes for CASSQAETTPGRDTQYF.

This rearrangement joins TRBV5-6 to TRBJ2-2; tentative D call: TRBD2 (5 bases). The length of the CDR3 is 15 residues. Germline CDR1 is SGHDT and CDR2 is YYEEEE. Trimming removed 4 bases from V and 1 base from J, with 11 bases in between. The CDR3, as DNA: TGTGCCAGCAGCCCCTTCCGGGGGAACACCGGGGAGCTGTTTTTT. Its protein is CASSPFRGNTGELFF.

This chain joins TRBV28 and TRBJ1-4; possibly TRBD1 for D (6 bases). The germline V gene encodes CDR1 MDHEN and CDR2 SYDVKM. V dropped 3 bases and J dropped 2 bases, with 10 bases sitting between them. This CDR3 comprises 15 residues. The CDR3 protein is CASSFRGATNEKLFF. The CDR3 DNA reads as TGTGCCAGCAGTTTCCGGGGGGCGACTAATGAAAAACTGTTTTTT.

The chain is built from TRBV10-3 and TRBJ1-2, with 9 bases lining up with TRBD1. CDR3 size: 13 residues. The germline CDR1 and CDR2 sequences are ENHRY and SYGVKD. Trimming cost V 10 bases and J 6 bases; bases outside gene matches: 9. This CDR3 is CATHRGTGNGYTF. For the CDR3, the DNA is TGTGCCACCCACAGGGGGACAGGGAATGGCTACACCTTC.

J is TRBJ2-7 and V is TRBV10-2; 7 bases fit TRBD2. This CDR3 has 16 residues. J lost 4 bases, V lost 0 bases, and 9 bases had no gene match. CDR1 WSHSY and CDR2 SAAADI come from the germline V gene. CDR3 nucleotide sequence: TGCGCCAGCAGTGAGTCGAGGCCTAGCGGCCTATACGAGCAGTACTTC. It encodes CASSESRPSGLYEQYF.

This chain links TRBV19 with TRBJ2-3; D is undetermined. Germline V CDR1 and CDR2: LNHDA, SQIVND (reference sequence). V was pared by 3 bases and J by 0 bases, with 10 bases between. The CDR3 sequence is 15 residues long. The CDR3 protein is CASSIGQVSTDTQYF. In nucleotides, the CDR3 is TGTGCCAGTAGTATCGGGCAGGTGAGCACAGATACGCAGTATTTT. Variable domain in full (rest from reference TRBV19 and TRBJ2-3): DGGITQSPKYLFRKEGQNVTLSCEQNLNHDAMYWYRQDPGQGLRLIYYSQIVNDFQKGDIAEGYSVSREKKESFPLTVTSAQKNPTAFYLCASSIGQVSTDTQYFGPGTRLTVL.

The J gene is TRBJ1-6, the V gene TRBV3-1 (or the pseudogene TRBV3-2); D remains ambiguous. CDR1 and CDR2 from the germline V gene are LGHDT and YNNKEL (reference sequence). CDR3 length equals 17 residues. V lost 6 bases and J lost 7, with 22 bases in between. The CDR3 loop reads CASSLTSHHERNSPLHF. The CDR3 DNA is TGTGCCAGCAGTCTCACAAGTCATCACGAACGGAATTCACCCCTCCACTTT.

This chain joins TRBV4-1 and TRBJ1-1; 9 bases are a match to TRBD1. This CDR3 has 18 residues. With 1 base clipped from V and 4 bases from J, the junction kept 13 bases outside the gene matches. Germline V gene sequence: CDR1 MGHRA, CDR2 YSYEKL. The CDR3 region is CASSQGSDRGRWGTEAFF. CDR3 in DNA: TGCGCCAGCAGCCAAGGGTCTGACAGGGGGAGGTGGGGCACTGAAGCTTTCTTT.

This chain links TRBV12-3 or TRBV12-4 with TRBJ1-3, with D perhaps TRBD1 (5 bases). This CDR3 region has 12 residues. The ends were cut back, 3 bases at V and 10 bases at J, with 10 bases in the middle. DNA of the CDR3: TGTGCCAGCAGTTTCCAGGGTTGGACCATATATTTT. Its protein product is CASSFQGWTIYF.

This clone was counted a single time. The chain has TRBV10-2 and TRBJ1-6; no firm D call. The CDR3 length is 14 residues. Germline V gives CDR1 WSHSY, CDR2 SAAADI. Trimming cost V 6 bases and J 7 bases, with 13 bases left between them. This chain's CDR3 is CASRWGELNSPLHF. CDR3 coding DNA: TGCGCCAGCAGGTGGGGTGAACTAAATTCACCCCTCCACTTT.

V and J are TRBV7-9 and TRBJ1-4; D is unclear. The V gene's germline CDR1 is SEHNR and CDR2 FQNEAQ (reference sequence). Trimming took off 1 base at V and 6 bases at J, with 15 bases between the two ends. The CDR3 spans 16 residues. CDR3 protein: CASSLGRLRHDEKLFF. The CDR3 nucleotides read TGTGCCAGCAGCTTAGGACGTCTGAGGCACGATGAAAAACTGTTTTTT. Variable domain in full (rest from reference TRBV7-9 and TRBJ1-4): DTGVSQNPRHKITKRGQNVTFRCDPISEHNRLYWYRQTLGQGPEFLTYFQNEAQLEKSRLLSDRFSAERPKGSFSTLEIQRTEQGDSAMYLCASSLGRLRHDEKLFFGSGTQLSVL.

The chain combines TRBV27 with TRBJ2-1, with D possibly TRBD2 on 7 matching bases. This CDR3 has 17 amino acids. Germline assignment: CDR1 MNHEY and CDR2 SMNVEV (reference sequence). The ends were cut back, 2 bases at V and 9 bases at J, with 23 bases in the middle. CDR3 region: CASSLAPGGGSKSEQFF. CDR3 DNA: TGTGCCAGCAGTTTAGCCCCCGGGGGCGGGAGTAAAAGTGAGCAGTTCTTC.

V and J are TRBV5-4 and TRBJ1-1; 7 bases are a match to TRBD1. The CDR3 is 16 amino acids. Trimming removed 4 bases from V and 0 bases from J; junction bases left unmatched: 9. CDR1 and CDR2 from the germline V gene are SGHNT and YYREEE (reference sequence). The CDR3: CASSPSGTALNTEAFF. The CDR3 coding sequence is TGTGCCAGCAGCCCGTCCGGGACAGCCTTGAACACTGAAGCTTTCTTT.

The chain employs TRBV19 and TRBJ2-1; 12 bases agree with TRBD2. Germline V CDR1 and CDR2: LNHDA, SQIVND (reference sequence). Unmatched junction bases numbered 4, after V lost 5 bases and J lost 8 bases. The length of the CDR3 is 14 residues. The CDR3 DNA reads TGTGCCAGTAGTGCTCTAGCGGGAGGGGATGAGCAGTTCTTC. This codes for CASSALAGGDEQFF. Variable domain in full (rest from reference TRBV19 and TRBJ2-1): DGGITQSPKYLFRKEGQNVTLSCEQNLNHDAMYWYRQDPGQGLRLIYYSQIVNDFQKGDIAEGYSVSREKKESFPLTVTSAQKNPTAFYLCASSALAGGDEQFFGPGTRLTVL.

The V call is TRBV28, the J call TRBJ1-2; 7 nucleotides line up with TRBD1. Per germline, CDR1 MDHEN and CDR2 SYDVKM. This CDR3 region has 13 residues. V shed 8 bases and J 5 bases; nucleotides not matched to a gene: 8. CDR3 protein: CASGNPTGYGYTF. The CDR3 DNA is TGTGCCAGCGGTAACCCGACAGGGTATGGCTACACCTTC.

V is TRBV14 and J is TRBJ1-1; no clear D gene. This CDR3 is 14 amino acids long. Trimming removed 1 base from V and 4 bases from J, with 10 bases in between. Germline lookup yields CDR1 SGHDN and CDR2 FVKESK. CDR3 region: CASSQVPGTTEAFF. The CDR3 coding sequence is TGTGCCAGCAGCCAAGTTCCGGGTACCACTGAAGCTTTCTTT.

The chain combines TRBV6-6 with TRBJ1-4; D call uncertain. V was pared by 6 bases and J by 8 bases, with 22 bases between. This CDR3 region has 16 residues. CDR1 MNHNY and CDR2 SVGAGI come from the germline V gene (reference sequence). In DNA form, the CDR3 reads TGTGCCAGCAGAAAAGACGGGCCTCGGCGTGACGAAAAACTGTTTTTT. This gives the protein CASRKDGPRRDEKLFF.